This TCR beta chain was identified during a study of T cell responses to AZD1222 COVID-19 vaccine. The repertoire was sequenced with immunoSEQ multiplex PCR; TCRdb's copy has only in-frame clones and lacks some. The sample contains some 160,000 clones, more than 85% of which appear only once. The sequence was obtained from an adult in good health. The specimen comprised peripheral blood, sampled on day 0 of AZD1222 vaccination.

The CDR3 coding sequence is TGTGCCAGCAGAGAAAGGACAGGAAATCAGCCCCAGCATTTT. Its protein is CASRERTGNQPQHF. The rearrangement links TRBV2 to TRBJ1-5; 7 bases line up with TRBD1. The trim removed 6 bases at V and 4 bases at J, leaving 6 bases unmatched. Germline lookup yields CDR1 SNHLY and CDR2 FYNNEI. There are 14 residues in the CDR3.